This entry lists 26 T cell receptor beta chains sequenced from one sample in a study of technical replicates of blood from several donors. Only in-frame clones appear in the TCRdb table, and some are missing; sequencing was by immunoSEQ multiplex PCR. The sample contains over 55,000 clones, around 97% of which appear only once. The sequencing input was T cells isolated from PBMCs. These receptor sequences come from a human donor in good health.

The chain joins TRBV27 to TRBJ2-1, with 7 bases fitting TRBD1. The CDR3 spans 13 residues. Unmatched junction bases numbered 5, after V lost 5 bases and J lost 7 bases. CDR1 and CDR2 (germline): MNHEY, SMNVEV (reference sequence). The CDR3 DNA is TGTGCCAGCAGTGTCGACAGGGCTAATGAGCAGTTCTTC. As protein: CASSVDRANEQFF.

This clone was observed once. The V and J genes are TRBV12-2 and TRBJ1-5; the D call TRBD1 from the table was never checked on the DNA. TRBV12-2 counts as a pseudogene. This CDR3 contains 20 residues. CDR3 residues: CASRLGRDRGGTGLSQPQHF. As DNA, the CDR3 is TGTGCAAGTCGCTTAGGCCGGGACAGGGGAGGTACTGGGCTATCTCAGCCCCAGCATTTT.

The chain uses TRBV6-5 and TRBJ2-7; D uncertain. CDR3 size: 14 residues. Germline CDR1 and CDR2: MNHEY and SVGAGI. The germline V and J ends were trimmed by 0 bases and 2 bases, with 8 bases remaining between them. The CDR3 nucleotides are TGTGCCAGCAGTTACTCGGGTAGCACCTACGAGCAGTACTTC. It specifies CASSYSGSTYEQYF.

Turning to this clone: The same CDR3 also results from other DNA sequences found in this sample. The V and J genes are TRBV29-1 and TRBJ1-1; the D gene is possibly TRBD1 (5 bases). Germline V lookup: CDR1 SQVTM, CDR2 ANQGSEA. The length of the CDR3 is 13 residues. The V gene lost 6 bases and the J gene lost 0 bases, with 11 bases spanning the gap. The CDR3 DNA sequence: TGCAGCGTAGCGGGACGGATGAACACTGAAGCTTTCTTT. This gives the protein CSVAGRMNTEAFF.

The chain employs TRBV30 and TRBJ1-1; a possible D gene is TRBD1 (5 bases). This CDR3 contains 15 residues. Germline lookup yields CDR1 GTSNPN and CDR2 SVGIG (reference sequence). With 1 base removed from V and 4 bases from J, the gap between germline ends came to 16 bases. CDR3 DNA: TGTGCCTGGAGTGAAGATATCGGCGGGGGCACTGAAGCTTTCTTT. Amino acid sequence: CAWSEDIGGGTEAFF.

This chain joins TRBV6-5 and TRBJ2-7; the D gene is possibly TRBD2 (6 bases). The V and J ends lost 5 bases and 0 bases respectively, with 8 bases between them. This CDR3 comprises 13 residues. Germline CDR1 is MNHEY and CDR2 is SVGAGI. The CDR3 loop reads CASSGGISYEQYF. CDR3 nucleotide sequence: TGTGCCAGCAGTGGGGGGATCTCCTACGAGCAGTACTTC.

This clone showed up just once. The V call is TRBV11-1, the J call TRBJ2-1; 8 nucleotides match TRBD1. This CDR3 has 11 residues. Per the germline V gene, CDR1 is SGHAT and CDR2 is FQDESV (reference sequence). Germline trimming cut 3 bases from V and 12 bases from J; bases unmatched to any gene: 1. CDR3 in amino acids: CASSFGTGQFF. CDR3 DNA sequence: TGTGCCAGCAGCTTCGGGACAGGGCAGTTCTTC.

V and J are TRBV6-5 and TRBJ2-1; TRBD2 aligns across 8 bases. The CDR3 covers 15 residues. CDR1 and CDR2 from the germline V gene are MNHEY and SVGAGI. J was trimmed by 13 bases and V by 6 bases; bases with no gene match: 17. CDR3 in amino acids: CASRLTSGTSLDQFF. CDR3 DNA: TGTGCCAGCAGGCTTACCTCCGGGACTAGTTTGGATCAGTTCTTC.

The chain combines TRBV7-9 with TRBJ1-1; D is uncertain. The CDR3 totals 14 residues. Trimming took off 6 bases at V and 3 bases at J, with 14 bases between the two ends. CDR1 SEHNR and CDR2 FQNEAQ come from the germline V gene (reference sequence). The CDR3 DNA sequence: TGTGCCAGCAGTCGGGCCGCGGGGTACACTGAAGCTTTCTTT. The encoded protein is CASSRAAGYTEAFF.

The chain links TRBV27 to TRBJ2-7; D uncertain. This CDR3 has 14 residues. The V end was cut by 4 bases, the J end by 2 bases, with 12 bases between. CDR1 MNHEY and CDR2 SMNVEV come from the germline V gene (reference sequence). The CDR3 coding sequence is TGTGCCAGCAGTTCGCGGCAGACCCCCTACGAGCAGTACTTC. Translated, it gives CASSSRQTPYEQYF.

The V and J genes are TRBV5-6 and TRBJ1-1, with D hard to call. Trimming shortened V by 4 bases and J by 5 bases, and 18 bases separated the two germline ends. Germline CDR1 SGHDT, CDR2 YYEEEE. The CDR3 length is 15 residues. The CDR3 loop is CASSLTAATGTEAFF. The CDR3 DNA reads TGTGCCAGCAGCCTTACGGCAGCGACGGGTACTGAAGCTTTCTTT.

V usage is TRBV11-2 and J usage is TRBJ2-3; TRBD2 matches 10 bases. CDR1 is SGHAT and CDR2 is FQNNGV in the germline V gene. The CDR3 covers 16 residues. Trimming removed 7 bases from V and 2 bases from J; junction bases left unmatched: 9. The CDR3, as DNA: TGTGCCAGCATCAGATTAGCGGGAGGTAACACAGATACGCAGTATTTT. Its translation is CASIRLAGGNTDTQYF.

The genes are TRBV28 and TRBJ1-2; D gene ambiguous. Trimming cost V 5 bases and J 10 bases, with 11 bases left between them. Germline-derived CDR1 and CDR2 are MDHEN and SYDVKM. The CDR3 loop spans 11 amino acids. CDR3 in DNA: TGTGCCAGCAGTCTCAGTGATCTCTACACCTTC. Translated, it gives CASSLSDLYTF.

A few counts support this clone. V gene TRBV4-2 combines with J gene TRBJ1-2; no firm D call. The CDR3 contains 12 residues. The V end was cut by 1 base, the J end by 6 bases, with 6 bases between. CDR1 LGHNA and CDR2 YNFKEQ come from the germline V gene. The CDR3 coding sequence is TGTGCCAGCAGCCAAGCCCGGGATGGCTACACCTTC. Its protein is CASSQARDGYTF.

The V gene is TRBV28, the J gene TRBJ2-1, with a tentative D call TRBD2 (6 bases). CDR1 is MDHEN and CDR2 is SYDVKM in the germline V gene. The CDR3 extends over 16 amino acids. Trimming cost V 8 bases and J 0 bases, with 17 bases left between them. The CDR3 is CASRAPLADSYNEQFF. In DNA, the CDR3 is TGTGCCAGCCGTGCCCCACTAGCAGACTCCTACAATGAGCAGTTCTTC.

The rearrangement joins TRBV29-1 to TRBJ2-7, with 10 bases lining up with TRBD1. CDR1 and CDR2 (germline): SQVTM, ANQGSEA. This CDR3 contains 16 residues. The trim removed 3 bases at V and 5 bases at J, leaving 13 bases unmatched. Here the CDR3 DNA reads TGCAGCGTTGATCCGAATCCCCGGGACAGGGGCCACGAGCAGTACTTC. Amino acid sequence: CSVDPNPRDRGHEQYF.

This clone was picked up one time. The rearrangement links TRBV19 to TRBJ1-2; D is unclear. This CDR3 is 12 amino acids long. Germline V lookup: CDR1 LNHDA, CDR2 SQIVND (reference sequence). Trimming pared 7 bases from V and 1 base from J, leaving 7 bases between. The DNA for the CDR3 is TGTGCCAGTAAACAGAGTAACTATGGCTACACCTTC. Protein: CASKQSNYGYTF.

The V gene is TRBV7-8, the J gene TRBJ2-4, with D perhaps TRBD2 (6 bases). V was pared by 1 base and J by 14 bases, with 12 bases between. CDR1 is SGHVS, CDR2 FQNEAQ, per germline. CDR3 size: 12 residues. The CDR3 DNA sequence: TGTGCCAGCAGCTTAGATCGCGGGATTAAGTACTTC. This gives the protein CASSLDRGIKYF.

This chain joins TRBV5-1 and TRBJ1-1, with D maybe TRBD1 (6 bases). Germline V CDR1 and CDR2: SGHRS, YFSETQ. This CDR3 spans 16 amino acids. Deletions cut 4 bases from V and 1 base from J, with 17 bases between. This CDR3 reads CASSLASWTENTEAFF. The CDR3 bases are TGCGCCAGCAGCCTGGCGTCATGGACAGAGAACACTGAAGCTTTCTTT.

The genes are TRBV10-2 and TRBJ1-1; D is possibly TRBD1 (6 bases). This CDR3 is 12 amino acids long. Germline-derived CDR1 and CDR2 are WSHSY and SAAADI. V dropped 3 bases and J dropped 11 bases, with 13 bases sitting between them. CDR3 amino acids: CASSDRGWWAFF. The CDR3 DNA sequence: TGCGCCAGCAGTGACAGGGGTTGGTGGGCTTTCTTT.

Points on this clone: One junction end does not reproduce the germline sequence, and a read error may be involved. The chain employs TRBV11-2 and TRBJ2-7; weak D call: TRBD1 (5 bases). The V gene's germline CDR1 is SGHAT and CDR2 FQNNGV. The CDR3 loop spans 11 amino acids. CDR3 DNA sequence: TGTGCCAGCAGCTTGGGGCCCTTAATGGTCTTC. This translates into CASSLGPLMVF. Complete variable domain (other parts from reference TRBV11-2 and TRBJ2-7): EAGVAQSPRYKIIEKRQSVAFWCNPISGHATLYWYQQILGQGPKLLIQFQNNGVVDDSQLPKDRFSAERLKGVDSTLKIQPAKLEDSAVYLCASSLGPLMVFGPGTRLTVT.

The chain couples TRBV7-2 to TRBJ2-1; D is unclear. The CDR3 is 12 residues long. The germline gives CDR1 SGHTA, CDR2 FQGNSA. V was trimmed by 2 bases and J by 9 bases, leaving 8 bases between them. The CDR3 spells CASSLPYGEQFF. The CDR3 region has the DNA TGTGCCAGCAGCTTACCCTACGGTGAGCAGTTCTTC. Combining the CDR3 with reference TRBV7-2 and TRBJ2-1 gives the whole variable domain GAGVSQSPSNKVTEKGKDVELRCDPISGHTALYWYRQSLGQGLEFLIYFQGNSAPDKSGLPSDRFSAERTGGSVSTLTIQRTQQEDSAVYLCASSLPYGEQFFGPGTRLTVL.

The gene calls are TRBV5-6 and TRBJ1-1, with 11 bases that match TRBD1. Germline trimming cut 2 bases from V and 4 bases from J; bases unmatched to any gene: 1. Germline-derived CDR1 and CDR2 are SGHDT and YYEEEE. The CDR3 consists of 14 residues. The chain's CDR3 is CASSLGTGGTEAFF. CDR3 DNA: TGTGCCAGCAGCTTAGGGACAGGGGGCACTGAAGCTTTCTTT.

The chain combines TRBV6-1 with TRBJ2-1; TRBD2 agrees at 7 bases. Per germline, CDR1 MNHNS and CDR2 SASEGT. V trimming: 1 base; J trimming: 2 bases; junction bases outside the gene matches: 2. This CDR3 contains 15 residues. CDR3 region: CASSEGLATYNEQFF. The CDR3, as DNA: TGTGCCAGCAGTGAAGGACTAGCCACCTACAATGAGCAGTTCTTC.

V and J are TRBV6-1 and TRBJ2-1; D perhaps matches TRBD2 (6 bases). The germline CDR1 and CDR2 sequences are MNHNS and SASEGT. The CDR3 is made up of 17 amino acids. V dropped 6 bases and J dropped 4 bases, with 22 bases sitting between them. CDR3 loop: CASSEKRLGEAYNEQFF. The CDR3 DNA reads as TGTGCCAGCAGCGAAAAGAGGTTAGGGGAGGCTTACAATGAGCAGTTCTTC.

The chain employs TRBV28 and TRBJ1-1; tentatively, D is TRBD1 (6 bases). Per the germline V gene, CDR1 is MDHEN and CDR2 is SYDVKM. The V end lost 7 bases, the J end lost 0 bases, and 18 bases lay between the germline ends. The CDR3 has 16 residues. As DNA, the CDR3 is TGTGCCAGCACCACCGGTGGGGGGGCGGTGAACACTGAAGCTTTCTTT. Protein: CASTTGGGAVNTEAFF.